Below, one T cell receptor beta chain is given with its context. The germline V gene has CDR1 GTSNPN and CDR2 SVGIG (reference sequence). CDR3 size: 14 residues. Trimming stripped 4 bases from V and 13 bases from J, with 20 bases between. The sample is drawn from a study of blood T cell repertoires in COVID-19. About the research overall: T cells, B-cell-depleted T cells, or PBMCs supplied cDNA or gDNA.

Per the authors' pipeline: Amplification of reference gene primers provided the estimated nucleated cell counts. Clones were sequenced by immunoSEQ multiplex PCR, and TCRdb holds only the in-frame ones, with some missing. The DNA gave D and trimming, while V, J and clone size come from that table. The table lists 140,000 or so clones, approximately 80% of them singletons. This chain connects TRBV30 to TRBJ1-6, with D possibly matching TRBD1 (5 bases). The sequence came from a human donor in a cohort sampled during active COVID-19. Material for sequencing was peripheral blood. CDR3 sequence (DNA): TGTGCCTGGACCGAACGGACAATTGGTACGCCCCTCCACTTT. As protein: CAWTERTIGTPLHF. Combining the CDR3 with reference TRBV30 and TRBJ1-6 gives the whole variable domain SQTIHQWPATLVQPVGSPLSLECTVEGTSNPNLYWYRQAAGRGLQLLFYSVGIGQISSEVPQNLSASRPQDRQFILSSKKLLLSDSGFYLCAWTERTIGTPLHFGNGTRLTVT.